These 20 T cell receptor beta chains were all obtained from the same sample, sequenced in a study of T cells in Graves' hyperthyroidism and ophthalmopathy. It was RNA transcripts that yielded the amplified TCR beta CDR3 regions. With the HTBI primer set, the TCR CDR3 went through a first round of RT-PCR. TCRdb re-called the multiplex PCR reads through MiXCR, storing one row per CDR3 protein. The sample lists around 600,000 distinct CDR3 sequences; about 45% were seen once. What was sequenced was peripheral blood or thyroid tissue (not recorded which). All receptors come from an adult man with Graves' disease, either hyperthyroidism or ophthalmopathy (not recorded which).

This clonotype was detected a few times. This chain uses TRBV6-5 with TRBJ2-7; D remains ambiguous. This CDR3 comprises 16 residues. Trimming stripped 6 bases from V and 2 bases from J, with 20 bases between. The germline V gene encodes CDR1 MNHEY and CDR2 SVGAGI. The CDR3 nucleotides read TGTGCCAGCAGCCTATACCGGACGGGCGCTACCTACGAGCAGTACTTC. Protein product: CASSLYRTGATYEQYF.

This clonotype was recorded at least ten times. The CDR3 region is CASSLARDTSYEQYF. The CDR3, as DNA: TGTGCCAGCAGCTTAGCCCGGGACACCTCCTACGAGCAGTACTTC. The chain has TRBV7-2 and TRBJ2-7, with D possibly being TRBD1 (6 bases). Germline CDR1 reads SGHTA; CDR2 reads FQGNSA. The V gene lost 0 bases and the J gene lost 0 bases, with 9 bases spanning the gap. This CDR3 is built from 15 residues.

About this clonotype: It may be a read error: a sequence one base away is much more abundant. This chain uses TRBV2 with TRBJ1-5, with 9 bases identical to TRBD1. J gave up 3 bases and V 6 bases, and 6 bases lay outside the gene matches. The CDR3 totals 15 residues. The germline CDR1 and CDR2 sequences are SNHLY and FYNNEI. The CDR3, as DNA: TGTGCCAGCAGGGATTGGGACAGGGACAATCAGCCCCAGCATTTT. This translates into CASRDWDRDNQPQHF.

This clonotype showed up just a few times. This chain connects TRBV19 to TRBJ1-1; 7 positions match TRBD1. Germline lookup yields CDR1 LNHDA and CDR2 SQIVND (reference sequence). With V trimmed by 3 bases and J by 8 bases, 6 bases remained unmatched. This CDR3 contains 13 residues. The CDR3 DNA follows: TGTGCCAGTAGTATCCAGGGGGTATCCGAAGCTTTCTTT. Its translation: CASSIQGVSEAFF.

The chain has TRBV6-1 and TRBJ1-4; 7 bases match TRBD1. Germline assignment: CDR1 MNHNS and CDR2 SASEGT. The CDR3 extends over 16 amino acids. The J segment lost 8 bases and the V segment lost 5 bases, leaving 14 bases of the junction unmatched. CDR3: CASSLDRDYGLEKLFF. The CDR3 bases are TGTGCCAGCAGTTTAGACAGGGACTATGGCTTAGAAAAACTGTTTTTT.

The V gene is TRBV20-1, the J gene TRBJ1-4; possible D gene TRBD1, 5 bases. Trimming took 0 bases from V and 8 from J, leaving 19 bases between them. Looked up from germline, CDR1 is DFQATT and CDR2 is SNEGSKA (reference sequence). CDR3 size: 16 residues. CDR3 bases: TGCAGTGCTAGAGATCCGGTGGTTGGGGGAGGGGAAAAACTGTTTTTT. Protein product: CSARDPVVGGGEKLFF.

This clonotype was seen only a few times. The chain joins TRBV10-3 to TRBJ1-1, with D possibly being TRBD1 (5 bases). Germline V gene sequence: CDR1 ENHRY, CDR2 SYGVKD. V lost 4 bases to trimming and J lost 1 base, with 13 bases between them. CDR3 size: 15 residues. In DNA, the CDR3 is TGTGCCATCAGTGCCCCAGGACACTCGAACACTGAAGCTTTCTTT. Translating it yields CAISAPGHSNTEAFF.

This clonotype was seen only a few times. The gene calls are TRBV2 and TRBJ2-7; D may match TRBD1 or TRBD2 (6 bases each). CDR3 length equals 14 residues. CDR1 is SNHLY and CDR2 is FYNNEI in the germline V gene. Trimming took 3 bases from V and 0 from J, leaving 9 bases between them. This CDR3 reads CASSDGGLSYEQYF. Here the CDR3 DNA reads TGTGCCAGCAGTGATGGGGGGCTCTCCTACGAGCAGTACTTC. The whole variable domain, remainder taken from reference TRBV2 and TRBJ2-7, is EPEVTQTPSHQVTQMGQEVILRCVPISNHLYFYWYRQILGQKVEFLVSFYNNEISEKSEIFDDQFSVERPDGSNFTLKIRSTKLEDSAMYFCASSDGGLSYEQYFGPGTRLTVT.

This clonotype was observed a handful of times. The chain carries TRBV12-3 or TRBV12-4 and TRBJ1-4; TRBD1 aligns across 7 bases. The length of the CDR3 is 14 residues. After removal of 5 bases from V and 4 bases from J, the junction contained 4 bases not matched to a gene. The DNA for the CDR3 is TGTGCCAGCAGTCACGGACAGGTTAATGAAAAACTGTTTTTT. Its protein product is CASSHGQVNEKLFF.

The chain has TRBV5-5 and TRBJ1-2; D is undetermined. The germline gives CDR1 SGHKS, CDR2 YYEKEE (reference sequence). The length of the CDR3 is 15 residues. V lost 2 bases and J 4 bases, leaving 15 bases between the germline ends. In nucleotides, the CDR3 is TGTGCCAGCAGCTTAGGAGGATCTCGCCGCTATGGCTACACCTTC. This encodes CASSLGGSRRYGYTF.

The genes are TRBV9 and TRBJ1-5; D may be TRBD1 (5 bases). Germline CDR1 SGDLS, CDR2 YYNGEE. CDR3 length: 15 amino acids. Trimming removed 5 bases from V and 4 bases from J, with 16 bases in between. The CDR3 DNA reads as TGTGCCAGCAGTGCGGGGGTCAGTAAGAATCAGCCCCAGCATTTT. Protein product: CASSAGVSKNQPQHF.

At least ten counts were recorded for this clonotype. The rearrangement links TRBV25-1 to TRBJ2-6, with D perhaps matching TRBD1 or TRBD2 (5 bases each). The CDR3 length is 16 residues. CDR1 and CDR2 (germline): MGHDK, SYGVNS. The V and J ends lost 1 base and 1 base respectively, with 8 bases between them. This CDR3 is CASSEWGGSGANVLTF. The CDR3 DNA reads as TGTGCCAGCAGTGAATGGGGCGGGTCTGGGGCCAACGTCCTGACTTTC.

In this sample, this clonotype turned up a few times. The rearrangement uses TRBV10-3 and TRBJ1-1; possibly TRBD1 for D (6 bases). The germline CDR1 and CDR2 sequences are ENHRY and SYGVKD. V was clipped by 4 bases and J by 6 bases, with 15 bases between them. There are 14 residues in the CDR3. For the CDR3, the DNA is TGTGCCATCAGTGGTACTACAGGGAGGGCTGAAGCTTTCTTT. It translates to CAISGTTGRAEAFF.

This clonotype was seen a few times. This sequence joins TRBV6-1 and TRBJ2-7; 8 bases match TRBD1. Trimming at V came to 3 bases and at J to 2 bases, leaving 3 bases not matched to a gene. Germline CDR1 MNHNS, CDR2 SASEGT. The CDR3 has 14 residues. CDR3 amino acids: CASSEVDRAYEQYF. The CDR3 DNA sequence: TGTGCCAGCAGTGAGGTGGACAGGGCCTACGAGCAGTACTTC.

V and J are TRBV24-1 and TRBJ1-2; 7 positions match TRBD1. Germline V CDR1 and CDR2: KGHDR, SFDVKD. The CDR3 is made up of 15 amino acids. The V and J ends lost 3 bases and 1 base, in that order; junction bases with no gene match: 4. The CDR3 DNA follows: TGTGCCACCAGTGATCCCCGGGACAGTAACTATGGCTACACCTTC. As protein: CATSDPRDSNYGYTF.

The chain is built from TRBV10-3 and TRBJ1-5, with D possibly matching TRBD1 (6 bases). The CDR3 loop spans 15 amino acids. The V gene's germline CDR1 is ENHRY and CDR2 SYGVKD. V was pared by 0 bases and J by 6 bases, with 12 bases between. CDR3 nucleotide sequence: TGTGCCATCAGTGAGTCGGGGGGCTTGGGTCAGCCCCAGCATTTT. Protein: CAISESGGLGQPQHF.

The rearrangement uses TRBV7-2 and TRBJ2-7; TRBD1 or TRBD2 may be the D gene (6 bases each). The CDR3 length is 13 residues. The germline V gene has CDR1 SGHTA and CDR2 FQGNSA. V lost 7 bases to trimming and J lost 1 base, with 11 bases between them. CDR3 residues: CASMRGASYEQYF. CDR3 bases: TGTGCCAGCATGAGGGGGGCTTCCTACGAGCAGTACTTC.

J is TRBJ1-6 and V is TRBV7-2; D call uncertain. The CDR3 sequence is 16 residues long. From germline, CDR1 is SGHTA and CDR2 FQGNSA. Trimming removed 2 bases from V and 10 bases from J, with 18 bases in between. This chain's CDR3 is CASSLTPPRGNSPLHF. The DNA for the CDR3 is TGTGCCAGCAGCTTAACCCCCCCCCGGGGAAACTCACCCCTCCACTTT. The whole variable domain, filled in from reference TRBV7-2 and TRBJ1-6, reads GAGVSQSPSNKVTEKGKDVELRCDPISGHTALYWYRQSLGQGLEFLIYFQGNSAPDKSGLPSDRFSAERTGGSVSTLTIQRTQQEDSAVYLCASSLTPPRGNSPLHFGNGTRLTVT.

V usage is TRBV19 and J usage is TRBJ1-5; tentatively, D is TRBD1 (5 bases). CDR1 is LNHDA and CDR2 is SQIVND in the germline V gene (reference sequence). The CDR3 contains 17 residues. V was shortened by 3 bases and J by 1 base, with 16 bases between the two germline ends. CDR3 coding DNA: TGTGCCAGTAGTATGGCAGGGCCCTCTGAGAGCAATCAGCCCCAGCATTTT. Translating it yields CASSMAGPSESNQPQHF.

To note about this clonotype: This may be a read error: a much more frequent sequence differs by one nucleotide. The V gene is TRBV11-1, the J gene TRBJ1-2, with 7 nucleotides matching TRBD1. Germline-derived CDR1 and CDR2 are SGHAT and FQDESV (reference sequence). This CDR3 is built from 13 residues. The CDR3 bases are TGTGCCGGCAGCTTTCGAGGGGGCGATGGCTACACCTTC. Encoded protein: CAGSFRGGDGYTF.